The 26 T cell receptor beta chains presented below share a single source sample, sequenced in a study of cytomegalovirus exposure and HLA in healthy donors. Both 60 Vbeta primers and 13 Jbeta primers went into the PCR. Using immunoSEQ multiplex PCR, the repertoire was profiled, and TCRdb retains in-frame clones only, with some absent. The data show some 120,000 clones, roughly 70% seen once. Input material: PBMCs. The source of these receptors is a woman aged 40 to 49 in good health and CMV-seropositive.

V is TRBV7-2 and J is TRBJ2-2; D is unresolved. The ends were cut back, 2 bases at V and 0 bases at J, with 10 bases in the middle. Germline V gene data show CDR1 as SGHTA and CDR2 as FQGNSA. This CDR3 is 16 amino acids long. The chain's CDR3 is CASSLNSNPNTGELFF. The CDR3, as DNA: TGTGCCAGCAGCTTAAACTCTAACCCGAACACCGGGGAGCTGTTTTTT.

This rearrangement joins TRBV2 to TRBJ2-5; the match to TRBD1 covers 9 bases. The CDR3 length is 14 residues. J gave up 2 bases and V 5 bases, and 3 bases lay outside the gene matches. CDR1 is SNHLY and CDR2 is FYNNEI in the germline V gene. The CDR3 coding sequence is TGTGCCAGCAGTCCGGACAGGGGACAAGAGACCCAGTACTTC. Its protein product is CASSPDRGQETQYF.

This chain joins TRBV5-1 and TRBJ1-2, with D perhaps matching TRBD1 (5 bases). CDR1 is SGHRS and CDR2 is YFSETQ in the germline V gene. The CDR3 consists of 15 residues. V shed 3 bases and J shed 4 bases, with 16 bases lying between them. CDR3 sequence reads: CASSSGGNPLYGYTF. CDR3 nucleotide sequence: TGCGCCAGCAGCTCGGGGGGAAACCCCCTCTATGGCTACACCTTC.

The chain has TRBV5-1 and TRBJ2-1, with a weak D call TRBD2 (9 bases). V lost 5 bases, J lost 6 bases, and 21 bases lay in between. Germline V gene data show CDR1 as SGHRS and CDR2 as YFSETQ. The CDR3 totals 16 residues. The CDR3, as DNA: TGCGCCAGCAGTGCCGGATCTAGCGGGACAGGCAATGAGCAGTTCTTC. Amino acids: CASSAGSSGTGNEQFF.

CDR3 sequence (DNA): TGTGCCAGCTCACCTCAACAGGGTAACGTCCTGACTTTC. It yields the protein CASSPQQGNVLTF. The rearrangement links TRBV18 to TRBJ2-6; perhaps TRBD1 as D (6 bases). This CDR3 spans 13 amino acids. Germline CDR1 reads KGHSH; CDR2 reads LQKENI. With 3 bases removed from V and 10 bases from J, the gap between germline ends came to 10 bases.

V is TRBV7-9 and J is TRBJ1-4; 9 bases agree with TRBD1. CDR3 length equals 13 residues. Germline loops: CDR1 SEHNR, CDR2 FQNEAQ (reference sequence). The junction had 3 bases not matched to a gene; V was cut back by 5 bases and J by 8 bases. The CDR3 region is CASSRTGDEKLFF. The CDR3 DNA reads as TGTGCCAGCAGCCGGACAGGGGACGAAAAACTGTTTTTT.

This chain uses TRBV6-1 with TRBJ2-7; 7 bases agree with TRBD1. CDR1 MNHNS and CDR2 SASEGT come from the germline V gene. The CDR3 totals 15 residues. V lost 4 bases to trimming and J lost 2 bases; unmatched junction nucleotides: 8. The CDR3 protein is CASSVGTAYPYEQYF. The CDR3 nucleotides read TGTGCCAGCAGTGTCGGGACAGCTTACCCCTACGAGCAGTACTTC.

This chain connects TRBV7-2 to TRBJ1-5; no clear D. V was cut by 1 base and J by 6 bases, with 7 bases left in between. CDR3 length: 13 amino acids. Germline V gene lookup returns CDR1 SGHTA and CDR2 FQGNSA. CDR3 sequence reads: CASSLEFSQPQHF. The CDR3 nucleotides are TGTGCCAGCAGCTTAGAGTTCAGTCAGCCCCAGCATTTT.

V gene TRBV5-1 combines with J gene TRBJ1-3; D is unresolved. The CDR3 sequence is 14 residues long. With 0 bases removed from V and 0 bases from J, the gap between germline ends came to 4 bases. The germline CDR1 and CDR2 sequences are SGHRS and YFSETQ. The CDR3 DNA reads as TGCGCCAGCAGCTTGGGTTACTCTGGAAACACCATATATTTT. It codes for CASSLGYSGNTIYF.

The J gene is TRBJ1-5, the V gene TRBV5-1; 8 bases match TRBD1. The CDR3 length is 13 residues. The V gene end was trimmed by 3 bases and the J gene end by 4 bases; junction bases not matched to a gene: 0. CDR1 SGHRS and CDR2 YFSETQ come from the germline V gene. The CDR3 loop reads CASSWTGNQPQHF. As DNA, the CDR3 is TGCGCCAGCAGCTGGACAGGGAATCAGCCCCAGCATTTT. Based on the CDR3 plus reference TRBV5-1 and TRBJ1-5, the full variable domain is KAGVTQTPRYLIKTRGQQVTLSCSPISGHRSVSWYQQTPGQGLQFLFEYFSETQRNKGNFPGRFSGRQFSNSRSEMNVSTLELGDSALYLCASSWTGNQPQHFGDGTRLSIL.

The CDR3 protein is CASNDRKNSPLHF. CDR3 in DNA: TGTGCCAGCAACGACAGGAAGAATTCACCCCTCCACTTT. The V call is TRBV2, the J call TRBJ1-6; possibly TRBD1 for D (6 bases). This CDR3 spans 13 amino acids. Trimming stripped 7 bases from V and 7 bases from J, with 11 bases between. CDR1 is SNHLY, CDR2 FYNNEI, per germline.

The chain links TRBV5-1 to TRBJ1-1, with 7 bases lining up with TRBD1. The germline gives CDR1 SGHRS, CDR2 YFSETQ. This CDR3 region has 14 residues. V trimming: 4 bases; J trimming: 4 bases; junction bases outside the gene matches: 7. Here the CDR3 DNA reads TGCGCCAGCAGCGGGGGCTCAGGGGGCACTGAAGCTTTCTTT. It translates to CASSGGSGGTEAFF.

In the case of this clone: Other DNA sequences in this sample translate to the same CDR3. This chain uses TRBV19 with TRBJ1-4, with a weak D call TRBD1 (6 bases). Germline V lookup: CDR1 LNHDA, CDR2 SQIVND (reference sequence). This CDR3 contains 15 residues. V gave up 5 bases and J gave up 0 bases, with 10 bases separating them. For the CDR3, the DNA is TGTGCCAGTAGTCTTAGACAGGCAACTAATGAAAAACTGTTTTTT. Its protein is CASSLRQATNEKLFF. Drawing the rest from reference TRBV19 and TRBJ1-4, the complete variable domain is DGGITQSPKYLFRKEGQNVTLSCEQNLNHDAMYWYRQDPGQGLRLIYYSQIVNDFQKGDIAEGYSVSREKKESFPLTVTSAQKNPTAFYLCASSLRQATNEKLFFGSGTQLSVL.

The rearrangement links TRBV9 to TRBJ1-1; 7 bases fit TRBD1. The CDR3 has 14 amino acids. V trimming: 0 bases; J trimming: 5 bases; junction bases outside the gene matches: 4. Per germline, CDR1 SGDLS and CDR2 YYNGEE. CDR3 sequence (DNA): TGTGCCAGCAGCGTAGCGCAGGGGGAAACTGAAGCTTTCTTT. This gives the protein CASSVAQGETEAFF.

The genes are TRBV6-1 and TRBJ1-2, with D maybe TRBD1 (5 bases). V dropped 2 bases and J dropped 5 bases, with 9 bases sitting between them. Germline V gives CDR1 MNHNS, CDR2 SASEGT. This CDR3 region has 13 residues. This chain's CDR3 is CASSELTEYGYTF. The CDR3 DNA reads as TGTGCCAGCAGTGAATTGACAGAGTATGGCTACACCTTC.

Concerning this clone: The identical CDR3 is also encoded by other nucleotide sequences in the sample. This chain connects TRBV2 to TRBJ1-5, with 11 bases that match TRBD1. Trimming took 4 bases from V and 2 from J; bases not matched to a gene: 10. Germline-derived CDR1 and CDR2 are SNHLY and FYNNEI. The CDR3 is made up of 18 amino acids. Here the CDR3 DNA reads TGTGCCAGCAGTGCCGGGACAGGGGGAAGCTGGGGCAATCAGCCCCAGCATTTT. Protein product: CASSAGTGGSWGNQPQHF. Drawing the rest from reference TRBV2 and TRBJ1-5, the complete variable domain is EPEVTQTPSHQVTQMGQEVILRCVPISNHLYFYWYRQILGQKVEFLVSFYNNEISEKSEIFDDQFSVERPDGSNFTLKIRSTKLEDSAMYFCASSAGTGGSWGNQPQHFGDGTRLSIL.

The chain joins TRBV5-5 to TRBJ1-2, with 11 bases lining up with TRBD1. Losses at the gene ends were 0 bases for V and 8 bases for J; bases not matched to a gene: 9. Germline CDR1 and CDR2: SGHKS and YYEKEE (reference sequence). This CDR3 comprises 16 residues. CDR3 in DNA: TGTGCCAGCAGCTTGGCCGGGACAGGGGGTCTCGGGGGCTACACCTTC. Translating it yields CASSLAGTGGLGGYTF.

The chain uses TRBV6-5 and TRBJ1-1; no clear D gene. This CDR3 spans 14 amino acids. The germline V gene has CDR1 MNHEY and CDR2 SVGAGI. V lost 5 bases, J lost 5 bases, and 15 bases lay in between. CDR3 residues: CASSEWQDGTEAFF. The CDR3 DNA sequence: TGTGCCAGCAGTGAATGGCAGGATGGGACTGAAGCTTTCTTT.

V and J are TRBV7-6 and TRBJ2-3, with 8 bases fitting TRBD2. This CDR3 contains 16 residues. From germline, CDR1 is SGHVS and CDR2 FNYEAQ. The J segment lost 5 bases and the V segment lost 4 bases, leaving 11 bases of the junction unmatched. The CDR3 DNA reads as TGTGCCAGCAGCTCACCCGGTGGGACTAGGCAAGATACGCAGTATTTT. It translates to CASSSPGGTRQDTQYF.

The chain is built from TRBV5-6 and TRBJ1-2; no reliable D call. The V end was cut by 0 bases, the J end by 6 bases, with 12 bases between. In germline, CDR1 is SGHDT, CDR2 YYEEEE. The CDR3 has 14 amino acids. Here the CDR3 DNA reads TGTGCCAGCAGCTTGGCGAGGCAGAAAGATGGCTACACCTTC. Its protein is CASSLARQKDGYTF.

The table lists this clone with a few counts. The V call is TRBV19, the J call TRBJ1-3, with 11 bases matching TRBD1. The CDR3 sequence is 17 residues long. The ends lost 2 bases at V and 2 bases at J; junction bases unmatched: 5. CDR1 and CDR2 (germline): LNHDA, SQIVND (reference sequence). The CDR3 region is CASSITGQGATGNTIYF. In nucleotides, the CDR3 is TGTGCCAGTAGTATAACTGGACAGGGGGCAACTGGAAACACCATATATTTT.

In this sample, this clone turned up a few times. The J gene is TRBJ1-2, the V gene TRBV7-2, with 8 positions matching TRBD1. From germline, CDR1 is SGHTA and CDR2 FQGNSA. The CDR3 is 14 residues long. J gave up 4 bases and V 3 bases, and 4 bases lay outside the gene matches. The CDR3 region is CASSLTGAPYGYTF. CDR3 nucleotides: TGTGCCAGCAGCTTGACAGGGGCTCCCTATGGCTACACCTTC.

The V gene is TRBV9, the J gene TRBJ2-1; 11 bases are a match to TRBD2. Per germline, CDR1 SGDLS and CDR2 YYNGEE. The CDR3 runs to 15 residues. V dropped 4 bases and J dropped 7; count of bases not matched to a gene: 7. The CDR3, as DNA: TGTGCCAGCAGCCCGGAGGGACTAGCGGAGAATGAGCAGTTCTTC. This gives the protein CASSPEGLAENEQFF.

This chain links TRBV5-1 with TRBJ2-2, with 7 bases matching TRBD2. The CDR3 has 15 residues. Looked up from germline, CDR1 is SGHRS and CDR2 is YFSETQ. Trimming cost V 0 bases and J 7 bases; bases outside gene matches: 6. The CDR3 is CASSLEAGRHGELFF. The CDR3, as DNA: TGCGCCAGCAGCTTGGAAGCGGGAAGACACGGGGAGCTGTTTTTT. The full variable domain, its missing parts supplied by reference TRBV5-1 and TRBJ2-2, is KAGVTQTPRYLIKTRGQQVTLSCSPISGHRSVSWYQQTPGQGLQFLFEYFSETQRNKGNFPGRFSGRQFSNSRSEMNVSTLELGDSALYLCASSLEAGRHGELFFGEGSRLTVL.

The V call is TRBV7-2, the J call TRBJ2-2; D is uncertain. Germline V CDR1 and CDR2: SGHTA, FQGNSA. This CDR3 comprises 15 residues. The V and J ends lost 3 bases and 4 bases respectively, with 12 bases between them. CDR3 coding DNA: TGTGCCAGCAGCTTTAGGAGATCGGGCACCGGGGAGCTGTTTTTT. Amino acid sequence: CASSFRRSGTGELFF.

This clone has only a few counts. This chain uses TRBV25-1 with TRBJ2-1; D is possibly TRBD1 (5 bases). CDR1 is MGHDK and CDR2 is SYGVNS in the germline V gene. V shed 1 base and J shed 10 bases, with 17 bases lying between them. The CDR3 length is 15 residues. CDR3 DNA sequence: TGTGCCAGCAGTGAATCCCTCTCAGGGCCAAAGGAGCAGTTCTTC. Translated, it gives CASSESLSGPKEQFF.